The entry below describes one TCR beta chain. Other DNA variants within this sample encode the same CDR3. Trimming cost V 0 bases and J 5 bases, with 7 bases left between them. Germline V gene lookup returns CDR1 MRHNA and CDR2 SNTAGT. The CDR3 spans 13 residues. These data are taken from a study of brain T cells in children with intractable seizures. TCRdb's table, derived via immunoSEQ multiplex PCR, lists solely in-frame clones and lacks some. Found here are 300,000 to 400,000 clones, about 94% of them singletons; the top ten hold under 7%. Time point meaning: blood from clinic visit 5 months post-surgery; TSC patient then seizure free. Only cases whose brain tissue showed the highest T cell transcript signatures were sequenced.

The specimen was peripheral blood, collected around 5 months after surgery. This sequence joins TRBV6-4 and TRBJ1-2; D not certain. The clonotype comes from a boy less than two years old with tuberous sclerosis and intractable seizures. The CDR3 nucleotides read TGTGCCAGCAGTGACTCGGGAGGTTATGGCTACACCTTC. Translation gives CASSDSGGYGYTF.